A single sample gave rise to the 18 T cell receptor beta chains below, sequenced in a study of control samples from healthy donors and cancer patients. TCRdb's copy holds only in-frame clones and misses some; the assay was immunoSEQ multiplex PCR. The sample has about 160,000 clones; over 95% are singletons. Sequencing was carried out using blood. Every receptor here comes from a woman under 40 in good health.

This clone was seen just once. V is TRBV5-1 and J is TRBJ2-2; maybe TRBD2 (6 bases). Germline CDR1 SGHRS, CDR2 YFSETQ. Between the trimmed V and J ends, which lost 6 bases and 6 bases, there was a span of 12 bases. The CDR3 has 13 residues. The CDR3 DNA reads as TGCGCCAGCAATGCGGGAAGGTCCGGGGAGCTGTTTTTT. Its protein is CASNAGRSGELFF.

CDR3 protein: CASSFVSGGRENEQFF. In nucleotides, the CDR3 is TGTGCCAGCAGCTTCGTATCGGGGGGCCGGGAGAATGAGCAGTTCTTC. The chain employs TRBV7-9 and TRBJ2-1; D is perhaps TRBD2 (7 bases). This CDR3 has 16 amino acids. V lost 3 bases, J lost 7 bases, and 19 bases lay in between. Germline CDR1 reads SEHNR; CDR2 reads FQNEAQ (reference sequence). Using reference TRBV7-9 and TRBJ2-1 for the parts outside the CDR3, the full variable domain is DTGVSQNPRHKITKRGQNVTFRCDPISEHNRLYWYRQTLGQGPEFLTYFQNEAQLEKSRLLSDRFSAERPKGSFSTLEIQRTEQGDSAMYLCASSFVSGGRENEQFFGPGTRLTVL.

This chain uses TRBV11-2 with TRBJ1-2; no firm D call. V was shortened by 1 base and J by 1 base, with 13 bases between the two germline ends. CDR3 length equals 16 residues. Germline CDR1 reads SGHAT; CDR2 reads FQNNGV. In DNA, the CDR3 is TGTGCCAGCAGCTTAGGATCTGGCCCTGTTAACTATGGCTACACCTTC. This gives the protein CASSLGSGPVNYGYTF.

V gene TRBV6-5 combines with J gene TRBJ2-3; D tentatively fits TRBD1 or TRBD2 (6 bases each). CDR1 MNHEY and CDR2 SVGAGI come from the germline V gene. The CDR3 is made up of 15 amino acids. V dropped 10 bases and J dropped 0 bases, with 17 bases sitting between them. The CDR3 is CATSRGTPSTDTQYF. Written as DNA, the CDR3 is TGTGCCACGTCAAGGGGGACTCCTAGCACAGATACGCAGTATTTT.

The chain employs TRBV21-1 and TRBJ2-3. TRBV21-1 is marked as a pseudogene. This CDR3 is built from 18 residues. Here the CDR3 DNA reads TGTGCCAGCAGCAAAGGCCCGTGGGGGAAGTTGGGCACAGATACGCAGTATTTT. Translation: CASSKGPWGKLGTDTQYF.

The chain combines TRBV6-1 with TRBJ2-7; D unresolved. The CDR3 sequence is 18 residues long. V dropped 0 bases and J dropped 3 bases, with 21 bases sitting between them. CDR1 is MNHNS, CDR2 SASEGT, per germline. The CDR3 bases are TGTGCCAGCAGTGAAGCGCTTCGGAGTTTCCGGACCCTCTACGAGCAGTACTTC. It yields the protein CASSEALRSFRTLYEQYF.

The chain links TRBV28 to TRBJ2-7; D gene unclear. Germline CDR1 and CDR2: MDHEN and SYDVKM. The CDR3 extends over 18 amino acids. The V end lost 6 bases, the J end lost 0 bases, and 24 bases lay between the germline ends. The CDR3 here is CASSYPNGRALSSYEQYF. CDR3 nucleotide sequence: TGTGCCAGCAGCTACCCAAATGGAAGGGCATTGAGCTCCTACGAGCAGTACTTC. The whole variable domain, filled in from reference TRBV28 and TRBJ2-7, reads DVKVTQSSRYLVKRTGEKVFLECVQDMDHENMFWYRQDPGLGLRLIYFSYDVKMKEKGDIPEGYSVSREKKERFSLILESASTNQTSMYLCASSYPNGRALSSYEQYFGPGTRLTVT.

This chain connects TRBV5-6 to TRBJ2-7, with 10 bases lining up with TRBD1. CDR3 length equals 16 residues. Trimming took 1 base from V and 3 from J; bases not matched to a gene: 7. Germline V gene lookup returns CDR1 SGHDT and CDR2 YYEEEE. CDR3 nucleotides: TGTGCCAGCAGCTTGCCGGGACAGGGGATAGGCTACGAGCAGTACTTC. Protein product: CASSLPGQGIGYEQYF.

The rearrangement links TRBV6-1 to TRBJ2-6, with D unresolved. Trimming left V 2 bases short and J 0 bases short, with 5 bases between. CDR1 is MNHNS, CDR2 SASEGT, per germline. This CDR3 region has 15 residues. DNA for the CDR3: TGTGCCAGCAGTGAAATGAGCTCTGGGGCCAACGTCCTGACTTTC. This gives the protein CASSEMSSGANVLTF.

The V and J genes are TRBV3-1 (or the pseudogene TRBV3-2) and TRBJ2-5, with 10 nucleotides matching TRBD2. The germline gives CDR1 LGHDT, CDR2 YNNKEL (reference sequence). The CDR3 contains 15 residues. The junction had 5 bases not matched to a gene; V was cut back by 0 bases and J by 7 bases. As DNA, the CDR3 is TGTGCCAGCAGCCAAGACTGGGCTAGCGGGAGGACCCAGTACTTC. Translated, it gives CASSQDWASGRTQYF.

V gene TRBV27 combines with J gene TRBJ1-1; tentative D call: TRBD1 (6 bases). Trimming removed 3 bases at V and 8 bases at J, with 10 bases between. The germline V gene encodes CDR1 MNHEY and CDR2 SMNVEV (reference sequence). The CDR3 contains 12 residues. CDR3 DNA sequence: TGTGCCAGCAGTTTGAAGGGGGGAGAAGCTTTCTTT. Its protein is CASSLKGGEAFF.

The rearrangement links TRBV28 to TRBJ2-1; D gene ambiguous. V gave up 3 bases and J gave up 16 bases, with 4 bases separating them. Germline CDR1 MDHEN, CDR2 SYDVKM. CDR3 length equals 8 residues. For the CDR3, the DNA is TGTGCCAGCAGTTTGATCTTCTTC. Translating gives CASSLIFF. The full variable domain, in which reference TRBV28 and TRBJ2-1 provide the parts outside the CDR3, is DVKVTQSSRYLVKRTGEKVFLECVQDMDHENMFWYRQDPGLGLRLIYFSYDVKMKEKGDIPEGYSVSREKKERFSLILESASTNQTSMYLCASSLIFFGPGTRLTVL.

The chain has TRBV18 and TRBJ2-2, with 9 bases fitting TRBD1. The trim removed 3 bases at V and 5 bases at J, leaving 10 bases unmatched. This CDR3 has 17 amino acids. Germline V gene sequence: CDR1 KGHSH, CDR2 LQKENI. DNA for the CDR3: TGTGCCAGCTCACCGGGTCCCGGGACAGGGAGAACCGGGGAGCTGTTTTTT. It translates to CASSPGPGTGRTGELFF.

In its sample, this clone was seen once. The rearrangement links TRBV5-4 to TRBJ2-5, with 7 bases aligning to TRBD2. The CDR3 runs to 15 residues. Germline loops: CDR1 SGHNT, CDR2 YYREEE (reference sequence). V shed 4 bases, J shed 5 bases, and the junction held 11 bases outside the gene matches. The CDR3 nucleotides read TGTGCCAGCAGCCTGGGACTACCCGGGAGGGAGACCCAGTACTTC. Protein product: CASSLGLPGRETQYF.

This chain connects TRBV6-5 to TRBJ1-4; D unresolved. Trimming cost V 2 bases and J 1 base, with 8 bases left between them. Germline V gene data show CDR1 as MNHEY and CDR2 as SVGAGI. The CDR3 covers 15 residues. CDR3 sequence (DNA): TGTGCCAGCAGTTACGCTTGGGGAACTAATGAAAAACTGTTTTTT. Translating it yields CASSYAWGTNEKLFF.

The chain uses TRBV6-5 and TRBJ1-2; TRBD1 matches 8 bases. From germline, CDR1 is MNHEY and CDR2 SVGAGI. The CDR3 spans 13 residues. With V trimmed by 10 bases and J by 4 bases, 8 bases remained unmatched. CDR3 residues: CAMGGTGTYGYTF. CDR3 coding DNA: TGTGCCATGGGGGGGACAGGTACCTATGGCTACACCTTC.

The rearrangement uses TRBV28 and TRBJ2-7, with D possibly called TRBD1 or TRBD2 (7 bases each). CDR1 and CDR2 from the germline V gene are MDHEN and SYDVKM. This CDR3 has 15 residues. Trimming removed 5 bases from V and 0 bases from J, with 14 bases in between. The CDR3 nucleotides are TGTGCCAGCAGTGCCCAGGGGGGGAGCTCCTACGAGCAGTACTTC. Its translation is CASSAQGGSSYEQYF.

The chain has TRBV28 and TRBJ2-1; 7 nucleotides match TRBD1. The V gene's germline CDR1 is MDHEN and CDR2 SYDVKM. The CDR3 has 16 amino acids. V shed 6 bases and J 2 bases; nucleotides not matched to a gene: 10. CDR3 coding DNA: TGTGCCAGCAGCCCGAGGGACAGCTGGACCTACAATGAGCAGTTCTTC. This sequence encodes CASSPRDSWTYNEQFF. The variable domain in full, with the rest retrieved from reference TRBV28 and TRBJ2-1, is DVKVTQSSRYLVKRTGEKVFLECVQDMDHENMFWYRQDPGLGLRLIYFSYDVKMKEKGDIPEGYSVSREKKERFSLILESASTNQTSMYLCASSPRDSWTYNEQFFGPGTRLTVL.